These T cell receptor beta chains were read from a single sample in a study of PD-1 blockade in classical Hodgkin lymphoma. Sequencing was performed with immunoSEQ multiplex PCR; in TCRdb, only in-frame clones are kept and a portion is missing. The data show fewer than 55,000 clones, roughly 90% seen once. The sequencing here drew on peripheral blood mononuclear cells (PBMCs), taken at baseline. The receptors here all came from a human donor with classical Hodgkin lymphoma. Each CDR3 is given without its conserved first and last residue.

J gene | V gene | CDR3 protein
TRBJ2-1 | TRBV5-1 | ASSRGPQNHEQF
TRBJ2-7 | TRBV5-6 | ASSLRQGVEQY
TRBJ2-2 | TRBV4-1 | ASSPIDSTPTGELF
TRBJ2-7 | TRBV27 | ASSSRETPGEQY
TRBJ2-5 | TRBV27 | ASSLGVQETQY
TRBJ1-4 | TRBV9 | ASSLSFTTNEKLF
TRBJ1-5 | TRBV2 | ASLERTGGNQPQH
TRBJ2-3 | TRBV5-1 | ASSLGTSGSKADTQY
TRBJ2-1 | TRBV7-3 | ASSFIAGGRDNEQF
TRBJ2-1 | TRBV6-1 | ASSLRDRGTNEQF
TRBJ2-5 | TRBV19 | ASSIGVGGGRETQY
TRBJ2-1 | TRBV6-6 | ASSLSGTGSYNEQF
TRBJ2-1 | TRBV6-5 | ASRWTGGGDEQF
TRBJ2-3 | TRBV5-4 | ASSISTDTQY
TRBJ2-3 | TRBV9 | ASSVAVDTQY